This section outlines one T cell receptor beta chain sequence together with its context. Its antigen is not identified. Some clones are missing from TCRdb's copy, which holds only in-frame ones; the method was immunoSEQ multiplex PCR. The sample contains 95,000 to 150,000 clones, 70% to 90% of which appear only once. The CDR3 is made up of 15 amino acids. The V end lost 8 bases, the J end lost 0 bases, and 16 bases lay between the germline ends. CDR1 and CDR2 (germline): ENHRY, SYGVKD. Those with chemo-refractory metastatic non-small-cell lung cancer were treated with focal radiation combined with CTLA-4 blockade using ipilimumab. The data are from a study of radiotherapy plus CTLA-4 blockade in lung cancer. Study-level findings and limits: Blood saw expansion of tumor-derived TCR clones after radiotherapy plus ipilimumab. Per reports, early blood T cell clone dynamics, plus interferon-beta, forecast response most strongly.

This clonotype was obtained from a human donor with non-small cell lung cancer that progressed on radiotherapy plus ipilimumab. The chain links TRBV10-3 to TRBJ1-1, with D unresolved. The sequencing used peripheral blood, collected from a patient treated with radiotherapy plus ipilimumab. CDR3 DNA sequence: TGTGCCATCCGCGAGGAGGTCATAGTGAACACTGAAGCTTTCTTT. Translated: CAIREEVIVNTEAFF.